These 30 T cell receptor beta chains came from one sample sequenced in a study of Graves' ophthalmopathy and Graves' hyperthyroidism. RNA transcripts were the source from which TCR beta CDR3 regions were amplified. HTBI primers were used in a first-round RT-PCR, which preceded a second-round multiplex PCR. From the multiplex PCR reads, TCRdb called clonotypes with MiXCR, one entry per CDR3 protein. The sample has 400,000 or so distinct CDR3 sequences; 17% are singletons. The sample consisted of peripheral blood. These TCRs come from an adult woman with stable Graves' hyperthyroidism.

This clonotype was detected many times. This chain joins TRBV19 and TRBJ1-1, with D perhaps TRBD1 (5 bases). This CDR3 has 15 amino acids. Germline V gene data show CDR1 as LNHDA and CDR2 as SQIVND (reference sequence). V was trimmed by 6 bases and J by 2 bases, leaving 16 bases between them. The CDR3 DNA follows: TGTGCCAGTAGCAGGGAGGGTGAGAGAAACACTGAAGCTTTCTTT. Translation gives CASSREGERNTEAFF.

This clonotype was seen many times. J is TRBJ2-2 and V is TRBV19; D perhaps matches TRBD2 (6 bases). This CDR3 comprises 15 residues. The ends were cut back, 7 bases at V and 0 bases at J, with 12 bases in the middle. Germline CDR1 reads LNHDA; CDR2 reads SQIVND (reference sequence). In nucleotides, the CDR3 is TGTGCCAGTACCAGCGGGCGATCGAACACCGGGGAGCTGTTTTTT. Translated, it gives CASTSGRSNTGELFF.

This clonotype was picked up many times. The rearrangement joins TRBV28 to TRBJ2-7; maybe TRBD1 (7 bases). V lost 6 bases and J lost 1, with 22 bases in between. Looked up from germline, CDR1 is MDHEN and CDR2 is SYDVKM. CDR3 length equals 17 residues. The chain's CDR3 is CASRPQSWRDSSYEQYF. CDR3 in DNA: TGTGCCAGCAGGCCCCAGTCGTGGCGGGACAGTTCCTACGAGCAGTACTTC.

This clonotype was detected many times. The V and J genes are TRBV27 and TRBJ1-5; TRBD1 might be the D (6 bases). The CDR3 loop spans 14 amino acids. V was pared by 3 bases and J by 2 bases, with 8 bases between. Germline values: CDR1 MNHEY, CDR2 SMNVEV (reference sequence). The CDR3 bases are TGTGCCAGCAGTTTTCGACAGGGCAATCAGCCCCAGCATTTT. Protein sequence: CASSFRQGNQPQHF.

This clonotype was picked up many times. V gene TRBV25-1 combines with J gene TRBJ2-7; 13 bases are a match to TRBD2. Germline CDR1 is MGHDK and CDR2 is SYGVNS. V was pared by 10 bases and J by 4 bases, with 4 bases of the junction left unmatched. There are 13 residues in the CDR3. Here the CDR3 reads CANRLAGGYEQYF. Here the CDR3 DNA reads TGTGCCAACCGACTAGCGGGAGGATACGAGCAGTACTTC.

This clonotype showed up many times. The gene calls are TRBV19 and TRBJ2-7; 8 positions agree with TRBD1. The CDR3 is 15 amino acids. CDR1 and CDR2 (germline): LNHDA, SQIVND (reference sequence). The J segment lost 3 bases and the V segment lost 5 bases, leaving 9 bases of the junction unmatched. The CDR3 nucleotides read TGTGCCAGTAGTCTTCGGACAGGGCGAAGCTACGAGCAGTACTTC. This sequence encodes CASSLRTGRSYEQYF.

This rearrangement joins TRBV30 to TRBJ2-2; 7 nucleotides match TRBD1. CDR3 size: 15 residues. Germline V CDR1 and CDR2: GTSNPN, SVGIG (reference sequence). Losses at the gene ends were 2 bases for V and 7 bases for J; bases not matched to a gene: 10. The DNA for the CDR3 is TGTGCCTGGAGTCGAAAACAACAGGGGCGCGGGGAGCTGTTTTTT. Its translation is CAWSRKQQGRGELFF.

This clonotype has a count of ten or more. The genes are TRBV29-1 and TRBJ2-2; 7 nucleotides align to TRBD1. The CDR3 extends over 13 amino acids. CDR1 is SQVTM and CDR2 is ANQGSEA in the germline V gene. V was pared by 5 bases and J by 4 bases, with 4 bases of the junction left unmatched. The CDR3 region is CSVWDSPTGELFF. The CDR3 bases are TGCAGCGTTTGGGACAGCCCCACCGGGGAGCTGTTTTTT.

This clonotype has at least ten counts. The chain carries TRBV12-3 or TRBV12-4 and TRBJ2-2; possible D gene TRBD1, 5 bases. The V gene lost 3 bases and the J gene lost 0 bases, with 8 bases spanning the gap. The CDR3 is 15 amino acids. DNA for the CDR3: TGTGCCAGCAGTTTTATAGGGGCGAACACCGGGGAGCTGTTTTTT. Protein product: CASSFIGANTGELFF.

This clonotype was found many times. The chain couples TRBV20-1 to TRBJ1-5; the match to TRBD1 covers 10 bases. J gave up 3 bases and V 7 bases, and 3 bases lay outside the gene matches. The CDR3 consists of 13 residues. Germline-derived CDR1 and CDR2 are DFQATT and SNEGSKA (reference sequence). For the CDR3, the DNA is TGCAGTGTTGGGACAGGGGTCAATCAGCCCCAGCATTTT. Protein product: CSVGTGVNQPQHF.

A single count supports this clonotype. This chain links TRBV4-1 with TRBJ2-5, with D tentatively TRBD2 (6 bases). The germline gives CDR1 MGHRA, CDR2 YSYEKL. V lost 4 bases to trimming and J lost 2 bases, with 20 bases between them. The CDR3 spans 17 residues. CDR3 nucleotide sequence: TGCGCCAGCAGCCCGCCCTCGGGGTTAGCGGTACAAGAGACCCAGTACTTC. This sequence encodes CASSPPSGLAVQETQYF.

This clonotype has a count of ten or more. The chain links TRBV6-1 to TRBJ2-7; 10 nucleotides align to TRBD2. This CDR3 spans 14 amino acids. The germline gives CDR1 MNHNS, CDR2 SASEGT. Trimming at V came to 8 bases and at J to 2 bases, leaving 6 bases not matched to a gene. As DNA, the CDR3 is TGTGCCAGCGGAGGAGCGGGAGGGACCTACGAGCAGTACTTC. It encodes CASGGAGGTYEQYF.

This chain connects TRBV11-2 to TRBJ2-7; 9 bases line up with TRBD2. The CDR3 is 13 residues long. Germline assignment: CDR1 SGHAT and CDR2 FQNNGV. Trimming took 1 base from V and 8 from J; bases not matched to a gene: 3. CDR3 DNA: TGTGCCAGCAGCTTAGTGCTAGCGGGAAAGCAGTACTTC. Translated: CASSLVLAGKQYF.

Only a few counts were recorded for this clonotype. This chain connects TRBV3-1 to TRBJ1-1; D remains unclear. The CDR3 extends over 15 amino acids. V was cut by 5 bases and J by 0 bases, with 13 bases left in between. The germline V gene encodes CDR1 LGHDT and CDR2 YNNKEL (reference sequence). CDR3: CASSSRTEMNTEAFF. As DNA, the CDR3 is TGTGCCAGCAGCTCTCGGACGGAAATGAACACTGAAGCTTTCTTT. The full variable domain, its missing parts supplied by reference TRBV3-1 and TRBJ1-1, is DTAVSQTPKYLVTQMGNDKSIKCEQNLGHDTMYWYKQDSKKFLKIMFSYNNKELIINETVPNRFSPKSPDKAHLNLHINSLELGDSAVYFCASSSRTEMNTEAFFGQGTRLTVV.

This clonotype was detected ten times or more. In nucleotides, the CDR3 is TGTGCCACCAGCAGGCAGGTGGGGACCGTCCAAGAGACCCAGTACTTC. Its translation: CATSRQVGTVQETQYF. This chain links TRBV15 with TRBJ2-5; D may be TRBD1 or TRBD2 (5 bases each). CDR3 length equals 16 residues. CDR1 is LNHNV and CDR2 is YYDKDF in the germline V gene (reference sequence). V was shortened by 3 bases and J by 1 base, with 15 bases between the two germline ends. The whole variable domain, filled in from reference TRBV15 and TRBJ2-5, reads DAMVIQNPRYQVTQFGKPVTLSCSQTLNHNVMYWYQQKSSQAPKLLFHYYDKDFNNEADTPDNFQSRRPNTSFCFLDIRSPGLGDTAMYLCATSRQVGTVQETQYFGPGTRLLVL.

In this sample, this clonotype turned up many times. The chain uses TRBV11-1 and TRBJ2-7, with 7 positions matching TRBD2. Germline CDR1 is SGHAT and CDR2 is FQDESV (reference sequence). The trim removed 4 bases at V and 2 bases at J, leaving 8 bases unmatched. CDR3 size: 15 residues. The CDR3 is CASSSVESGTYEQYF. The CDR3 DNA reads TGTGCCAGCAGCTCAGTGGAGAGCGGGACCTACGAGCAGTACTTC.

This clonotype was detected many times. The V gene is TRBV28, the J gene TRBJ2-2; possible D gene TRBD2, 5 bases. The V end lost 4 bases, the J end lost 5 bases, and 11 bases lay between the germline ends. The germline gives CDR1 MDHEN, CDR2 SYDVKM. This CDR3 contains 14 residues. CDR3 nucleotide sequence: TGTGCCAGCAGTTCTCCCGGACTTACCGGGGAGCTGTTTTTT. It specifies CASSSPGLTGELFF. Using reference TRBV28 and TRBJ2-2 for the parts outside the CDR3, the full variable domain is DVKVTQSSRYLVKRTGEKVFLECVQDMDHENMFWYRQDPGLGLRLIYFSYDVKMKEKGDIPEGYSVSREKKERFSLILESASTNQTSMYLCASSSPGLTGELFFGEGSRLTVL.

Ten or more counts support this clonotype. The rearrangement uses TRBV7-2 and TRBJ2-2; perhaps TRBD1 as D (6 bases). The CDR3 loop spans 13 amino acids. Germline V lookup: CDR1 SGHTA, CDR2 FQGNSA. V was pared by 4 bases and J by 6 bases, with 9 bases between. For the CDR3, the DNA is TGTGCCAGCAGCTCAGGGGTGGCCGGGGAGCTGTTTTTT. Residues: CASSSGVAGELFF. The full variable domain, completed using reference TRBV7-2 and TRBJ2-2, is GAGVSQSPSNKVTEKGKDVELRCDPISGHTALYWYRQSLGQGLEFLIYFQGNSAPDKSGLPSDRFSAERTGGSVSTLTIQRTQQEDSAVYLCASSSGVAGELFFGEGSRLTVL.

This clonotype was detected ten times or more. The gene calls are TRBV2 and TRBJ2-5; the D gene is possibly TRBD2 (6 bases). Germline-derived CDR1 and CDR2 are SNHLY and FYNNEI. The CDR3 is 11 residues long. Trimming left V 6 bases short and J 4 bases short, with 6 bases between. CDR3 coding DNA: TGTGCCAGCAGGGGGGGAGAGACCCAGTACTTC. It codes for CASRGGETQYF.

This clonotype was counted many times. The chain recombines TRBV20-1 with TRBJ2-7; 12 bases map to TRBD2. This CDR3 is 14 amino acids long. Germline CDR1 and CDR2: DFQATT and SNEGSKA (reference sequence). V lost 4 bases, J lost 2 bases, and 3 bases stayed unmatched. The DNA of the CDR3 is TGCAGTGCTAATGGACTAGCGGGGACCTACGAGCAGTACTTC. This gives the protein CSANGLAGTYEQYF.

The table lists this clonotype with many counts. This sequence joins TRBV2 and TRBJ2-5, with D possibly matching TRBD1 (5 bases). Germline V gene lookup returns CDR1 SNHLY and CDR2 FYNNEI. The CDR3 consists of 12 residues. Trimming took 8 bases from V and 4 from J, leaving 11 bases between them. The CDR3 reads CASLDRLETQYF. The CDR3 nucleotides read TGTGCCAGCCTCGACAGATTAGAGACCCAGTACTTC.

This chain joins TRBV19 and TRBJ2-5; 7 bases are a match to TRBD1. The length of the CDR3 is 13 residues. J lost 3 bases, V lost 5 bases, and 3 bases had no gene match. The V gene's germline CDR1 is LNHDA and CDR2 SQIVND (reference sequence). The CDR3 nucleotides are TGTGCCAGTAGTGCCGACAGGGAAGAGACCCAGTACTTC. Translated, it gives CASSADREETQYF.

The chain uses TRBV28 and TRBJ1-2; D may be TRBD1 (5 bases). The length of the CDR3 is 15 residues. V was shortened by 1 base and J by 0 bases, with 9 bases between the two germline ends. Per germline, CDR1 MDHEN and CDR2 SYDVKM. The CDR3 bases are TGTGCCAGCAGTTTATTACAGGCAACTAACTATGGCTACACCTTC. This gives the protein CASSLLQATNYGYTF.

In its sample, this clonotype was seen many times. J is TRBJ2-2 and V is TRBV6-5; D may be TRBD2 (6 bases). Trimming removed 3 bases at V and 5 bases at J, with 13 bases between. The CDR3 contains 15 residues. Germline values: CDR1 MNHEY, CDR2 SVGAGI. The CDR3 protein is CASSYSSAFTGELFF. In DNA form, the CDR3 reads TGTGCCAGCAGTTATTCTAGCGCTTTTACCGGGGAGCTGTTTTTT.

This clonotype appeared a few times. The chain uses TRBV7-3 and TRBJ2-5; the D gene could be TRBD1 or TRBD2 (5 bases each). The ends were cut back, 0 bases at V and 4 bases at J, with 12 bases in the middle. Germline CDR1 is SGHTA and CDR2 is FQGTGA. The CDR3 runs 15 residues. This chain's CDR3 is CASSLTGPPGETQYF. The CDR3 bases are TGTGCCAGCAGCTTAACGGGACCCCCTGGAGAGACCCAGTACTTC.

This clonotype was seen many times. CDR3 sequence: CSVVRGSTGELFF. CDR3 DNA: TGCAGCGTTGTGCGGGGCAGCACCGGGGAGCTGTTTTTT. V usage is TRBV29-1 and J usage is TRBJ2-2; D possibly corresponds to TRBD2 (6 bases). The length of the CDR3 is 13 residues. The germline V gene encodes CDR1 SQVTM and CDR2 ANQGSEA. V dropped 4 bases and J dropped 4 bases, with 10 bases sitting between them.

This clonotype has a count of ten or more. This chain uses TRBV6-1 with TRBJ1-5; D gene uncertain. Germline loops: CDR1 MNHNS, CDR2 SASEGT. This CDR3 has 15 amino acids. Trimming took off 6 bases at V and 0 bases at J, with 12 bases between the two ends. The CDR3 DNA is TGTGCCAGCAGGATCGGTATTTATAGCAATCAGCCCCAGCATTTT. Amino acid sequence: CASRIGIYSNQPQHF.

This clonotype was observed many times. The chain couples TRBV7-6 to TRBJ2-7, with D perhaps TRBD2 (7 bases). The CDR3 length is 15 residues. Between the trimmed V and J ends, which lost 3 bases and 2 bases, there was a span of 14 bases. Per the germline V gene, CDR1 is SGHVS and CDR2 is FNYEAQ. The CDR3 coding sequence is TGTGCCAGCAGCTTGGGGGGGGGCGCGACCTACGAGCAGTACTTC. Residues: CASSLGGGATYEQYF.

This clonotype was seen a handful of times. J is TRBJ1-2 and V is TRBV4-2; D is unclear. Germline V gene lookup returns CDR1 LGHNA and CDR2 YNFKEQ. The CDR3 has 14 residues. V lost 0 bases, J lost 3 bases, and 8 bases lay in between. CDR3 sequence: CASSQESTYYGYTF. The CDR3 region has the DNA TGTGCCAGCAGCCAAGAGTCGACGTACTATGGCTACACCTTC.

This clonotype has at least ten counts. This CDR3 is CASSTIRGTSGPYEQYF. The CDR3 region has the DNA TGTGCCAGCAGTACCATAAGGGGGACTAGCGGTCCCTACGAGCAGTACTTC. V and J are TRBV11-2 and TRBJ2-7, with TRBD2 matching over 11 bases. The junction had 12 bases not matched to a gene; V was cut back by 6 bases and J by 2 bases. This CDR3 region has 17 residues. Per germline, CDR1 SGHAT and CDR2 FQNNGV.